This record covers a single TCR beta chain. Its antigen remains unknown. From germline, CDR1 is SGHNT and CDR2 YENEEA. The CDR3 extends over 14 amino acids. V trimming: 3 bases; J trimming: 0 bases; junction bases outside the gene matches: 1. The sample is drawn from a study of cytomegalovirus exposure and HLA in healthy donors. Broader study findings: Among TCR beta chains, those listed as cytomegalovirus-associated numbered over 150.

Using immunoSEQ multiplex PCR, the repertoire was profiled, and TCRdb retains in-frame clones only, with some absent. The sample records some 170,000 clones, 84% being singletons. The clonotype originates from a man aged 25-40 years in good health and CMV-seropositive. Sample: PBMCs. The rearrangement links TRBV11-3 to TRBJ2-5; 7 nucleotides align to TRBD1. CDR3 in amino acids: CASSLGQYQETQYF. In nucleotides, the CDR3 is TGTGCCAGCAGCTTGGGACAGTACCAAGAGACCCAGTACTTC.